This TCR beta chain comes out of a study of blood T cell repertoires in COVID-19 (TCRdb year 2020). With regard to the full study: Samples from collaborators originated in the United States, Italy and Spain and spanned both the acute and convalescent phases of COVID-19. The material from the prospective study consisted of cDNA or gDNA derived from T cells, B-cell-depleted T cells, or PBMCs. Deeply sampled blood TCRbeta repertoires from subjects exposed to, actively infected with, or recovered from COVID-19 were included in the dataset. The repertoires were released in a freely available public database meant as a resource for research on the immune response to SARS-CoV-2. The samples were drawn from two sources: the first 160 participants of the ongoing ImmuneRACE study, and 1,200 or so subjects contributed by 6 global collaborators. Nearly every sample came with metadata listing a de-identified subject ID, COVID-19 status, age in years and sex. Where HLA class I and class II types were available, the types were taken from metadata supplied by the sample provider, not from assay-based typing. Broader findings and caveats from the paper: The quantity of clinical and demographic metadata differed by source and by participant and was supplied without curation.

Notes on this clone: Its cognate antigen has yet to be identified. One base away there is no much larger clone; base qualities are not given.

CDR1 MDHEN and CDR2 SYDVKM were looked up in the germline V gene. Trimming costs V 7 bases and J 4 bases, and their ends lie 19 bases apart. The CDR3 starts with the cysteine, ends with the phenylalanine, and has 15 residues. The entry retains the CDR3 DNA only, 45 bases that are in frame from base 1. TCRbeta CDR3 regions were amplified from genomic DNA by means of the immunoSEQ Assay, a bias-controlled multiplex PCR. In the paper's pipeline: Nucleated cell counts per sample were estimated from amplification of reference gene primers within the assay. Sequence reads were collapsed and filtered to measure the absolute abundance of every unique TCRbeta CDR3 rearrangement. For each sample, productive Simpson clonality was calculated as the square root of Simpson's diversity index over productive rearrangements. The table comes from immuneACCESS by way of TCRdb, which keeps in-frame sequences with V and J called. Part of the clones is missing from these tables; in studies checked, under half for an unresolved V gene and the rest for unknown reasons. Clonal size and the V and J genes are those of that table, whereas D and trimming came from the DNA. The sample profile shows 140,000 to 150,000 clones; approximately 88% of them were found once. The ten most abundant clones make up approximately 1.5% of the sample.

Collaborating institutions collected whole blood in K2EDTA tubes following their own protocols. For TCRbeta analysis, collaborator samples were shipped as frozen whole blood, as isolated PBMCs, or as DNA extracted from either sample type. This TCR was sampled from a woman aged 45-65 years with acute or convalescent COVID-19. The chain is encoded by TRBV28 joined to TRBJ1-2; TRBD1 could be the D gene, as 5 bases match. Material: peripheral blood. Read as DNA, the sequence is TGTGCCAGCACCCGAAAGGTTACAGGAATCTATGGCTACACCTTC. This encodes CASTRKVTGIYGYTF.